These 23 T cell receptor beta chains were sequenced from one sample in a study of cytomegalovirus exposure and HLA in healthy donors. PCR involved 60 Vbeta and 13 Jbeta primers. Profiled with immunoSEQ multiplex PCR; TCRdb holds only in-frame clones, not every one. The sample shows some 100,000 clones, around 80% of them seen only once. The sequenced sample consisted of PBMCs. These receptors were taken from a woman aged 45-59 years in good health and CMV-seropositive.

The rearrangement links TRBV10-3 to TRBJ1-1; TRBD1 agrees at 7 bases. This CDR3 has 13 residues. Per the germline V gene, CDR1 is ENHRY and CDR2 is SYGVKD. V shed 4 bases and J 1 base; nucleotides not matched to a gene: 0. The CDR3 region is CAISGTGNTEAFF. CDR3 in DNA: TGTGCCATCAGTGGGACAGGGAACACTGAAGCTTTCTTT.

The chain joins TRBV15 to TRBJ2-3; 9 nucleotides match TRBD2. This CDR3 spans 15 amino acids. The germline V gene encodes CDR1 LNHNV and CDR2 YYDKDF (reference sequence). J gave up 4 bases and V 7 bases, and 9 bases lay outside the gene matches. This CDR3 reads CATNGLAGSADTQYF. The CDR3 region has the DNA TGTGCCACCAATGGGCTAGCGGGGAGCGCAGATACGCAGTATTTT.

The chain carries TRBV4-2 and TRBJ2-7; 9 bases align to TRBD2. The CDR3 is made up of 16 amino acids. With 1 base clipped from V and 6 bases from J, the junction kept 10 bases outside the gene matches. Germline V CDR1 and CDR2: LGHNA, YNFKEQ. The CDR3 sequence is CASSQGDLREGPEQYF. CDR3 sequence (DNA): TGTGCCAGCAGCCAAGGCGACTTGCGGGAGGGCCCCGAGCAGTACTTC.

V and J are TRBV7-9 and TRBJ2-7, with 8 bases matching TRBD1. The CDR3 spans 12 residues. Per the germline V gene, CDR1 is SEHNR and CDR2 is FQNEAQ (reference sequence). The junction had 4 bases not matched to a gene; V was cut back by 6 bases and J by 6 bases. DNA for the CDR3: TGTGCCAGCAGGACAGGGGTGGGCGAGCAGTACTTC. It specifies CASRTGVGEQYF.

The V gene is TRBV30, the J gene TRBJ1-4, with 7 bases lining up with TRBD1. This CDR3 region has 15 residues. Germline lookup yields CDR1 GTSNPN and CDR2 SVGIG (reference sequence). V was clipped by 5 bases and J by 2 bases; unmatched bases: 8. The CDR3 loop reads CAWGLQGRTNEKLFF. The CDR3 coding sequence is TGTGCCTGGGGTCTACAGGGGAGGACTAATGAAAAACTGTTTTTT.

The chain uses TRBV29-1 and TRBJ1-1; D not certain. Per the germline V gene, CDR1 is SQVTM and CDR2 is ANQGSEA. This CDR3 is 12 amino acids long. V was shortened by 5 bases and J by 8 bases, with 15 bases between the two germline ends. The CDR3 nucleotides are TGCAGCGTTAATGACGGAGCCTTCGAAGCTTTCTTT. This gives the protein CSVNDGAFEAFF.

The CDR3 DNA is TGTGCCAGCAGCTTGGTACAAACAGGGATCAACTATGGCTACACCTTC. Amino acid sequence: CASSLVQTGINYGYTF. The J gene is TRBJ1-2, the V gene TRBV5-4; a possible D gene is TRBD1 (6 bases). CDR1 and CDR2 from the germline V gene are SGHNT and YYREEE (reference sequence). This CDR3 region has 16 residues. V was pared by 0 bases and J by 2 bases, with 14 bases between.

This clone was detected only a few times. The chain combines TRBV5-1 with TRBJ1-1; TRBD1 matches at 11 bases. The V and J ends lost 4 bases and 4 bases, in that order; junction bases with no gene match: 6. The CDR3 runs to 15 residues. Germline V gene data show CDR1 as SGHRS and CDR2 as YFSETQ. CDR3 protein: CASSLGQGAGTEAFF. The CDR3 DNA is TGCGCCAGCAGCCTAGGACAGGGGGCGGGCACTGAAGCTTTCTTT.

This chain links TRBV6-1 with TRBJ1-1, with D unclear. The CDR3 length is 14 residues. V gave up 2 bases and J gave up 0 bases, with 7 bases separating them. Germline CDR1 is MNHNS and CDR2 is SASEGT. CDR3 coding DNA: TGTGCCAGCAGTGAACTAGCGCTGAACACTGAAGCTTTCTTT. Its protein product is CASSELALNTEAFF.

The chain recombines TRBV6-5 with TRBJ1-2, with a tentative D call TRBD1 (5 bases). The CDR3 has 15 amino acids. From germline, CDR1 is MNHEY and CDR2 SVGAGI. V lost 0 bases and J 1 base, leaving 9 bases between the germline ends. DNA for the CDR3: TGTGCCAGCAGTTACTCCTTTCAGGGTAACTATGGCTACACCTTC. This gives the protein CASSYSFQGNYGYTF.

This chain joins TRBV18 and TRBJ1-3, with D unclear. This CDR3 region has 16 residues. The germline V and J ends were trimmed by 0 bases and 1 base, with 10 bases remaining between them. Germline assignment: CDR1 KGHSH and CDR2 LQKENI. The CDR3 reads CASSPPQVPSGNTIYF. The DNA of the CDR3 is TGTGCCAGCTCACCACCGCAGGTCCCGTCTGGAAACACCATATATTTT. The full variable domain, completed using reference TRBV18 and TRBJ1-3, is NAGVMQNPRHLVRRRGQEARLRCSPMKGHSHVYWYRQLPEEGLKFMVYLQKENIIDESGMPKERFSAEFPKEGPSILRIQQVVRGDSAAYFCASSPPQVPSGNTIYFGEGSWLTVV.

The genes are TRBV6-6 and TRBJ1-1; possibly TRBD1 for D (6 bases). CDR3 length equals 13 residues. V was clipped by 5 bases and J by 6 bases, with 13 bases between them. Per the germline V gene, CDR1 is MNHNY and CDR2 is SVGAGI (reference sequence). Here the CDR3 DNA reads TGTGCCAGCAGTGTTGGACAGTGGGCTGAAGCTTTCTTT. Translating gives CASSVGQWAEAFF.

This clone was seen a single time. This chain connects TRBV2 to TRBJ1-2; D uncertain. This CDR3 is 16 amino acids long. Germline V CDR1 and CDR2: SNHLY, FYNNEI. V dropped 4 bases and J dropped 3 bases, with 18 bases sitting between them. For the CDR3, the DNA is TGTGCCAGCAGTGCGGTTTTTGGGGAGGAGGACTATGGCTACACCTTC. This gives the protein CASSAVFGEEDYGYTF.

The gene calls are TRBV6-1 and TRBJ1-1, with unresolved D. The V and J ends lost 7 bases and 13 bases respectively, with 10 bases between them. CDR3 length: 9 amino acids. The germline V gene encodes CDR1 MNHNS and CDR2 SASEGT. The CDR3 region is CASIPGIFF. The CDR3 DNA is TGTGCCAGCATCCCCGGGATTTTCTTT.

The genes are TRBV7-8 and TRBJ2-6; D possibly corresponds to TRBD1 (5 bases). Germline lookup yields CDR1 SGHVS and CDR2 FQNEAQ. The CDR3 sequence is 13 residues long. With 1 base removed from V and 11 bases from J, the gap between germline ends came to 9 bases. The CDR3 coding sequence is TGTGCCAGCAGCTTAGGACAGAACTACGTCCTGACTTTC. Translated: CASSLGQNYVLTF.

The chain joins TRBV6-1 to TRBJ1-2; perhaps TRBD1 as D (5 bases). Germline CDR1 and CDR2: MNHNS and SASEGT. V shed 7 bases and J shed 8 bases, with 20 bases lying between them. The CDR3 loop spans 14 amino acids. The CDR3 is CASTIDRYTFGYTF. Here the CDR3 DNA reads TGTGCCAGCACCATAGACAGATATACCTTCGGCTACACCTTC.

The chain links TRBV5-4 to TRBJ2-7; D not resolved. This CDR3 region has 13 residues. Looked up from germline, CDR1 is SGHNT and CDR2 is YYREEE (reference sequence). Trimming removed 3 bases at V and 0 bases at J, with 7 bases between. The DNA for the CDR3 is TGTGCCAGCAGCTCGTACTTCTCCTACGAGCAGTACTTC. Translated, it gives CASSSYFSYEQYF.

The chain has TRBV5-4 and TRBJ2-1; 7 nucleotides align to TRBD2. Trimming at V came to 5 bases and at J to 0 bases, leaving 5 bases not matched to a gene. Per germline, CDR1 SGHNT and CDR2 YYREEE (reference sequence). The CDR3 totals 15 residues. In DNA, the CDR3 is TGTGCCAGCAGTTTAGCGGGTAGCTCCTACAATGAGCAGTTCTTC. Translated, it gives CASSLAGSSYNEQFF.

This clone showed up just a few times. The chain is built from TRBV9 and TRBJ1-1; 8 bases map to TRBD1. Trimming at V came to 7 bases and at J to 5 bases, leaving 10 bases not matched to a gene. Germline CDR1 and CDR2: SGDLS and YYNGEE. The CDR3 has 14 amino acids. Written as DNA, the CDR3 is TGTGCCAGCGGTGTTGGGACAGGAGGGACTGAAGCTTTCTTT. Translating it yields CASGVGTGGTEAFF.

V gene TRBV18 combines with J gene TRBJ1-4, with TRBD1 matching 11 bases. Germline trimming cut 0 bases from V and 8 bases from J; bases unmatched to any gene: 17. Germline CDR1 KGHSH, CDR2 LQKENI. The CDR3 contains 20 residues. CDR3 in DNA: TGTGCCAGCTCACCACCTAATCAGAGGATCGGACAGGGGGCAGACGAAAAACTGTTTTTT. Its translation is CASSPPNQRIGQGADEKLFF.

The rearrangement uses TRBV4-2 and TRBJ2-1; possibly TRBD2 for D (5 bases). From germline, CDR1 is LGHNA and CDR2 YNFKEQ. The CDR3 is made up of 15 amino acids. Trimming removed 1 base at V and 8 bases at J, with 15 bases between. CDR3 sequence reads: CASSQVSRTYDEQFF. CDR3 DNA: TGTGCCAGCAGCCAAGTCTCAAGGACTTACGATGAGCAGTTCTTC.

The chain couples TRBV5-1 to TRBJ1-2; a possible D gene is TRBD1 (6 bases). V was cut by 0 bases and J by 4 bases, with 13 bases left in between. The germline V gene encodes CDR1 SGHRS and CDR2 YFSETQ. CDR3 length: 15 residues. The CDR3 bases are TGCGCCAGCAGCTTGGACGACAGGCAGATCTATGGCTACACCTTC. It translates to CASSLDDRQIYGYTF.

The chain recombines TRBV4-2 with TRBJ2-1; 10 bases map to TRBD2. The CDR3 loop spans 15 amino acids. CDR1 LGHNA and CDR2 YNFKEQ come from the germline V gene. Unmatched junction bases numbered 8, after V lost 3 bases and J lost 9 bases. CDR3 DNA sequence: TGTGCCAGCAGCCAGGGACTAGCGATTGGGGTTGAGCAGTTCTTC. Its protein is CASSQGLAIGVEQFF.